Listed below are T cell receptor beta chains from one sample, sequenced in a study of Ad26.COV2.S vaccination and SARS-CoV-2 variants. Some clones are missing from TCRdb's copy, which holds only in-frame ones; the method was immunoSEQ multiplex PCR. The table records hundreds of thousands of clones, roughly 89% of them present only once. The sample was peripheral blood, taken in a trial of Ad26.COV2.S vaccine versus placebo. Source of these receptors: a person between 18 and 65 years old who received the Ad26.COV2.S COVID-19 vaccine or a placebo. CDR3s include the opening cysteine and the closing phenylalanine or tryptophan. A D gene is named only where the DNA matches it firmly. Rows may omit the clone size; those that give it use once, few, many or a size class.

>TRBV7-8|TRBJ2-1|.|TRBD2
TGTGCCAGCAGCTTAGACGGCCTAGCGGGGGCCATTCCCTCCTACAATGAGCAGTTCTTC
CASSLDGLAGAIPSYNEQFF
>TRBV7-6|TRBJ2-2|few|.
TGTGCCAGCAGCTTTGGGGGACTCTACGCGAACACCGGGGAGCTGTTTTTT
CASSFGGLYANTGELFF
>TRBV6-5|TRBJ1-6|.|TRBD1
TGTGCCAGCAGTTACTCAGGGGGCCGAGATGGCCTCCACTTT
CASSYSGGRDGLHF
>TRBV29-1|TRBJ1-2|.|.
TGCAGCGTTGAAAGGAATAACTATGGCTACACCTTC
CSVERNNYGYTF
>TRBV20-1|TRBJ2-5|.|.
TGCAGTGCTAATCGGGAGACCCAGTACTTC
CSANRETQYF
>TRBV7-9|TRBJ2-7|.|TRBD1
TGTGCCAGCAGCCCACCTACAGGGGGAAACTACGAGCAGTACTTC
CASSPPTGGNYEQYF
>TRBV18|TRBJ2-2|.|TRBD1
TGTGCCAGCTCACCCAGGACAGGGGCGGTGGAGCTGTTTTTT
CASSPRTGAVELFF
>TRBV7-9|TRBJ2-5|.|.
TGTGCCAGCAGCTTAGGAGGGTCCGAGACCCAGTACTTC
CASSLGGSETQYF
>TRBV6-6|TRBJ1-2|.|.
TGTGCCAGCAGTCCCGACCCGGGGAGGGTATTAGTCCGAGGAGGCTACACCTTC
CASSPDPGRVLVRGGYTF
>TRBV27|TRBJ1-1|.|.
TGTGCCAGCAGTTTAAGGGGAGTTCCAGCTTTCTTT
CASSLRGVPAFF
>TRBV6-5|TRBJ2-4|.|TRBD1
TGTGCCAGCAGCCCAGACAGGGGTACAGACATTCAGTACTTC
CASSPDRGTDIQYF
>TRBV5-4|TRBJ1-3|.|TRBD1
TGTGCCAGCAGCTCGGACAGGGGTGGAAACACCATATATTTT
CASSSDRGGNTIYF
>TRBV4-3|TRBJ1-2|.|.
TGCGCCAGCAGCCAAGATTTAACCTCATTAGGCTATGGCTACACCTTC
CASSQDLTSLGYGYTF
>TRBV3-1/TRBV3-2|TRBJ1-6|few|.
TGTGCCAGCAGCCGTACATCTCCTTTCTATAATTCACCCCTCCACTTT
CASSRTSPFYNSPLHF
>TRBV11-2|TRBJ1-2|.|.
TGTGCCAGCAGCTTTCAGGTTGGCTATGGCTACACCTTC
CASSFQVGYGYTF
>TRBV2|TRBJ2-1|.|TRBD2
TGTGCCAGCAGACTAGCGGGAGTGGATGAGCAGTTCTTC
CASRLAGVDEQFF
>TRBV9|TRBJ1-1|few|.
TGTGCCAGCAGCTACGATCAGGGGAACACTGAAGCTTTCTTT
CASSYDQGNTEAFF
>TRBV29-1|TRBJ2-7|few|TRBD2
TGCAGCGTTTCAGGACTAGCGGATCCCTACGAGCAGTACTTC
CSVSGLADPYEQYF
>TRBV5-1|TRBJ1-5|.|.
TGCGCCAGCAGCTTGGAAGGTGGACACTATCAGCCCCAGCATTTT
CASSLEGGHYQPQHF
>TRBV14|TRBJ1-6|once|TRBD1
TGTGCCAGCAGCGTTCGACAGGGGCGTTCACCCCTCCACTTT
CASSVRQGRSPLHF
>TRBV5-1|TRBJ1-4|few|.
TGCGCCAGCAGAGGGCTTGGAGACGAAAAACTGTTTTTT
CASRGLGDEKLFF
>TRBV6-4|TRBJ2-3|.|TRBD2
TGTGCCAGCAGTGAAGAACTAGCGGAAGGCACAGATACGCAGTATTTT
CASSEELAEGTDTQYF
>TRBV10-2|TRBJ2-5|.|.
TGCGCCAGCTGGGACCAAGAGACCCAGTACTTC
CASWDQETQYF
>TRBV7-2|TRBJ2-2|.|TRBD1
TGTGCCAGCAGCCCGGACAGGGGGACCACCGGGGAGCTGTTTTTT
CASSPDRGTTGELFF
>TRBV28|TRBJ1-2|.|.
TGTGCCAGCAGACCTGACAGCTATGGCTACACCTTC
CASRPDSYGYTF
>TRBV7-2|TRBJ2-2|.|TRBD2
TGTGCCAGCAGCTTATCCAGCGGGGCCAACACCGGGGAGCTGTTTTTT
CASSLSSGANTGELFF
>TRBV27|TRBJ1-4|.|.
TGTGCCAGCAGTTTATTTGGAACAGGCAATGAAAAACTGTTTTTT
CASSLFGTGNEKLFF
>TRBV2|TRBJ2-5|.|.
TGTGCCAGCACCGCCCAAGAGACCCAGTACTTC
CASTAQETQYF
>TRBV7-9|TRBJ2-1|.|.
TGTGCCAGCAGGCGCGAGAGCTCCTACAATGAGCAGTTCTTC
CASRRESSYNEQFF
>TRBV7-9|TRBJ2-3|.|TRBD2
TGTGCCAGCAGCCAGAGCGGGGGTTACACAACAACCACAGATACGCAGTATTTT
CASSQSGGYTTTTDTQYF
>TRBV7-2|TRBJ2-6|.|TRBD2
TGTGCCAGCAGCGAAAGCGGGGGGGCTGCTGGGGCCAACGTCCTGACTTTC
CASSESGGAAGANVLTF
>TRBV5-4|TRBJ1-2|.|.
TGTGCCAGCAGCTTCGGTCAAGACGGCACCTTC
CASSFGQDGTF